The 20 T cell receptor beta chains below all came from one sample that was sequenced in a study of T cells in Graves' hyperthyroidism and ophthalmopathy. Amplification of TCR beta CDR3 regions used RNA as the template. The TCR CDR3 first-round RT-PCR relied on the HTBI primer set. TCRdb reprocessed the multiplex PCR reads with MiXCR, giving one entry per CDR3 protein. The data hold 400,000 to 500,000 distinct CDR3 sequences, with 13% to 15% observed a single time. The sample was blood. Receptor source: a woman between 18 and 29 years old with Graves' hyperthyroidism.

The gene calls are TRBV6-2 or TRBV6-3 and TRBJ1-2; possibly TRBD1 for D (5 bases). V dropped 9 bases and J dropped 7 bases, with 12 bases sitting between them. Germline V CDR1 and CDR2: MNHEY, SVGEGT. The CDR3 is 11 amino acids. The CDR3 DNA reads TGTGCCAGTTATGCGGGACCTGGCTACACCTTC. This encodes CASYAGPGYTF.

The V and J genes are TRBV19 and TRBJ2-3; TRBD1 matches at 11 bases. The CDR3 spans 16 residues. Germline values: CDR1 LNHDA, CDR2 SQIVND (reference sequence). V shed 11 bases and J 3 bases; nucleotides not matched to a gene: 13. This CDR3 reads CAVSDTWDRGTDTQYF. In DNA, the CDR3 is TGTGCCGTATCCGACACGTGGGACAGGGGGACAGATACGCAGTATTTT.

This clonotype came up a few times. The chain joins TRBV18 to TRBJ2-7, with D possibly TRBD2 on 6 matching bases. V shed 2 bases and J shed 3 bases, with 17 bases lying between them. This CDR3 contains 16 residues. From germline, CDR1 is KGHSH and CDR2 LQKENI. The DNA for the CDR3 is TGTGCCAGCTCACCAGAGACCGGGACTGACCTCTACGAGCAGTACGTC. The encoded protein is CASSPETGTDLYEQYV.

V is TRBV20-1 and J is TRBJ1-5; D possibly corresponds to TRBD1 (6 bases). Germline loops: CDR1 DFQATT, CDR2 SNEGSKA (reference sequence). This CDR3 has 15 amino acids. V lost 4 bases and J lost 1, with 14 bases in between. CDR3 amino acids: CSATNPRGSNQPQHF. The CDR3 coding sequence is TGCAGTGCTACGAACCCCAGGGGAAGCAATCAGCCCCAGCATTTT.

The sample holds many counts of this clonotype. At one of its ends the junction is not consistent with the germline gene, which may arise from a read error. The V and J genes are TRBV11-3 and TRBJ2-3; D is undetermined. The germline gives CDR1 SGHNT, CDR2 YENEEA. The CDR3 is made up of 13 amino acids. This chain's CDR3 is CASSLDGTDTQYF. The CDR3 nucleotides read TGTGCCAGCAGTTTAGACGGCACAGATACGCAGTATTTT. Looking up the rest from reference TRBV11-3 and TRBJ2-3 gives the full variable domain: EAGVVQSPRYKIIEKKQPVAFWCNPISGHNTLYWYLQNLGQGPELLIRYENEEAVDDSQLPKDRFSAERLKGVDSTLKIQPAELGDSAVYLCASSLDGTDTQYFGPGTRLTVL.

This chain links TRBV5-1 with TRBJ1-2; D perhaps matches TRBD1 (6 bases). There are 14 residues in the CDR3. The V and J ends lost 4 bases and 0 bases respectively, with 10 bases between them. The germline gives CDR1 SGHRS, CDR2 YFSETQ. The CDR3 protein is CASSEGTSNYGYTF. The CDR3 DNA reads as TGCGCCAGCAGCGAGGGGACATCTAACTATGGCTACACCTTC.

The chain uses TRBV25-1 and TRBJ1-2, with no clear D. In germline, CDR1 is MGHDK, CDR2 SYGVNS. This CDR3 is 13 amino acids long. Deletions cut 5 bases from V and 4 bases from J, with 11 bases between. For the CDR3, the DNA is TGTGCCAGCAGTCGGCGAGATGGCTATGGCTACACCTTC. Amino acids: CASSRRDGYGYTF.

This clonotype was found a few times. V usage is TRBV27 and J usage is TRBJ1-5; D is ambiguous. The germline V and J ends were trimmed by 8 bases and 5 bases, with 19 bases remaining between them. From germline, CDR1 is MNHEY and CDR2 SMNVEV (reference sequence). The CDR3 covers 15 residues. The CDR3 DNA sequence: TGTGCCAGCGGCCCAAGCGGTACAGATTATCAGCCCCAGCATTTT. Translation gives CASGPSGTDYQPQHF.

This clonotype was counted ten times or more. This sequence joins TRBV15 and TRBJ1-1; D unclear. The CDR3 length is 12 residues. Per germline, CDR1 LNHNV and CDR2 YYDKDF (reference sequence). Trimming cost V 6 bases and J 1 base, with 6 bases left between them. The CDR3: CATRSENTEAFF. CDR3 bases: TGTGCCACCAGGAGTGAGAACACTGAAGCTTTCTTT.

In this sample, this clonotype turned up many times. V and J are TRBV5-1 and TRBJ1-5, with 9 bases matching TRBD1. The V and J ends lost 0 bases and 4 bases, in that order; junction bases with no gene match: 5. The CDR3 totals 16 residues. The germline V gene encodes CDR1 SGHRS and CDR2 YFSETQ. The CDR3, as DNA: TGCGCCAGCAGCTTGGGGGGACAGGGTTTGAATCAGCCCCAGCATTTT. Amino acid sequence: CASSLGGQGLNQPQHF.

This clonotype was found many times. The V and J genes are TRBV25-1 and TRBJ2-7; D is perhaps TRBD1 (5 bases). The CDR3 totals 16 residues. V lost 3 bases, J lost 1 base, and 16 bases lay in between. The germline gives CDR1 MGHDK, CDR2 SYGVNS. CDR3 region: CASSDLGPTASYEQYF. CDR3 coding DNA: TGTGCCAGCAGTGATTTGGGTCCGACAGCGTCCTACGAGCAGTACTTC.

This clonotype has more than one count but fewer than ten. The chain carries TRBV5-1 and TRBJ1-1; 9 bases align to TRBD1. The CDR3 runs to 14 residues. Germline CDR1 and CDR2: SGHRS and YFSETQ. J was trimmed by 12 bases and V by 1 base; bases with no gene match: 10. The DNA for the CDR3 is TGCGCCAGCAGCTTGAATTCGGGACAGGGCTCCCCTTTCTTT. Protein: CASSLNSGQGSPFF.

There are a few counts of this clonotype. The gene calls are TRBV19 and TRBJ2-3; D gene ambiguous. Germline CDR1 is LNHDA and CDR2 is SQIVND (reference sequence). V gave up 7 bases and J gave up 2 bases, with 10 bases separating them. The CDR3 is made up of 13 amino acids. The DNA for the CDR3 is TGTGCCAGTATAAGTCCTAACACAGATACGCAGTATTTT. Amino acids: CASISPNTDTQYF.

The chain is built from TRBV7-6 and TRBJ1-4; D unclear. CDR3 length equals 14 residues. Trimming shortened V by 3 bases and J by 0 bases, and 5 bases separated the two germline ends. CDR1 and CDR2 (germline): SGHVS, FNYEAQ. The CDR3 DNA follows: TGTGCCAGCAGCTTTAGCGCAACTAATGAAAAACTGTTTTTT. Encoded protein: CASSFSATNEKLFF.

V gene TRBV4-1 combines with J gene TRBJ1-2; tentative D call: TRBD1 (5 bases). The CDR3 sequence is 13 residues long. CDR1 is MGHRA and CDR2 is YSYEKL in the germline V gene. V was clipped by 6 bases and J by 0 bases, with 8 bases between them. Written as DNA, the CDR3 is TGCGCCAGCAGTGGGGGAGCTAACTATGGCTACACCTTC. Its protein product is CASSGGANYGYTF.

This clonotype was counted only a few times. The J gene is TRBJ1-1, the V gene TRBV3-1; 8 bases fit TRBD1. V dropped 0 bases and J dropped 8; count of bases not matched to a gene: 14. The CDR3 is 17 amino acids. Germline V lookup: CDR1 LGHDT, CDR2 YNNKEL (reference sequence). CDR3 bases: TGTGCCAGCAGCCAAGATCAAGGCCAGGGGGCGCTTAGAGAAGCTTTCTTT. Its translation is CASSQDQGQGALREAFF. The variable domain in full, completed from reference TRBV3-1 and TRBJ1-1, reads DTAVSQTPKYLVTQMGNDKSIKCEQNLGHDTMYWYKQDSKKFLKIMFSYNNKELIINETVPNRFSPKSPDKAHLNLHINSLELGDSAVYFCASSQDQGQGALREAFFGQGTRLTVV.

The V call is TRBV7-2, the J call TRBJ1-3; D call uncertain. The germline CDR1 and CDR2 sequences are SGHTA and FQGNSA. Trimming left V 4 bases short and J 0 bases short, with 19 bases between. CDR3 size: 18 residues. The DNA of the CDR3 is TGTGCCAGCAGCTCGCCACTAGCGGCTTTCGACTCTGGAAACACCATATATTTT. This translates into CASSSPLAAFDSGNTIYF.

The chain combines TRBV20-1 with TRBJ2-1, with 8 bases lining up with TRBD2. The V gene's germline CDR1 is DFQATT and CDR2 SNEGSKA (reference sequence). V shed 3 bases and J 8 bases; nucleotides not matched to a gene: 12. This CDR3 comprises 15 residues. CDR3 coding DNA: TGCAGTGCTAGCGGACGGGAGGGCCTCGTCGATGAGCAGTTCTTC. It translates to CSASGREGLVDEQFF.

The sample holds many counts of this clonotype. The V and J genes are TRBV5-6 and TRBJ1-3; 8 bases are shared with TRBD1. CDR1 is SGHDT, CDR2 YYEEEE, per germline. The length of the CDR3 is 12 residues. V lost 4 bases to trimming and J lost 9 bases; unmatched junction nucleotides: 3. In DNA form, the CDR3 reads TGTGCCAGCAGCACAGGGGGGCGCACCATATATTTT. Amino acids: CASSTGGRTIYF.

CDR3 protein: CASSLGISGTGTQYF. CDR3 coding DNA: TGCGCCAGCAGCTTGGGTATTAGCGGGACAGGGACCCAGTACTTC. This chain links TRBV5-1 with TRBJ2-5, with D perhaps given as TRBD1 or TRBD2 (8 bases each). Germline values: CDR1 SGHRS, CDR2 YFSETQ. Trimming shortened V by 0 bases and J by 7 bases, and 16 bases separated the two germline ends. This CDR3 is built from 15 residues.